These T cell receptor beta chains were read from a single sample in a study of control samples from healthy donors and cancer patients. The table came from immunoSEQ multiplex PCR; TCRdb's copy has only in-frame clones and leaves some out. Of about 180,000 clones in the sample, roughly 94% were seen once. The material sequenced was blood. All receptors derive from a woman aged 18 to 35 in good health. Both conserved end residues are part of each CDR3. A D gene is named only where the DNA matches it firmly. Not all rows give a size; the values are once, few, many and, for expanded clones, a class.

d_gene | j_gene | v_gene | abundance | CDR3nt | CDR3aa
NA | TRBJ1-1 | TRBV12-3/TRBV12-4 | NA | TGTGCCAGCAGTTTGGAGGTGAACACTGAAGCTTTCTTT | CASSLEVNTEAFF
TRBD2 | TRBJ2-1 | TRBV6-4 | NA | TGTGCCAGCAGCCGACTAGCGGGATTGTTTACCAATGAGCAGTTCTTC | CASSRLAGLFTNEQFF
TRBD1 | TRBJ1-2 | TRBV3-1/TRBV3-2 | NA | TGTGCCAGCAGCCGATATACAGGGGGCAAGAATGGCTACACCTTC | CASSRYTGGKNGYTF
NA | TRBJ2-7 | TRBV28 | NA | TGTGCCAGCATAAGTCGGGAGTCGGACCACGAGCAGTACTTC | CASISRESDHEQYF
NA | TRBJ1-2 | TRBV21-1 | once | TGTGCCAGCAGCAACGAAAAAAGGTATGGCTACACCTTC | CASSNEKRYGYTF
NA | TRBJ1-2 | TRBV29-1 | NA | TGCAGCGTTGGATGGTTCGGAGGGGTTGGCTACACCTTC | CSVGWFGGVGYTF
NA | TRBJ1-2 | TRBV19 | NA | TGTGCCAGTAGTATCGGAGTGGGAGCCCATCTTGGCTACACCTTC | CASSIGVGAHLGYTF
TRBD2 | TRBJ2-1 | TRBV5-1 | NA | TGCGCCAGCAGCTTGATGGAGGCGGGAGACAATGAGCAGTTCTTC | CASSLMEAGDNEQFF
TRBD1 | TRBJ2-3 | TRBV7-2 | NA | TGTGCCAGCAGCTCCCGGGACAGAACAGATACGCAGTATTTT | CASSSRDRTDTQYF
TRBD1 | TRBJ1-5 | TRBV6-6 | NA | TGTGCCAGCATGAGGGGGCTGGGGAGCAATCAGCCCCAGCATTTT | CASMRGLGSNQPQHF
NA | TRBJ1-6 | TRBV27 | NA | TGTGCCAGCACCGGGGCCTCGAGGAGTTCACCCCTCCACTTT | CASTGASRSSPLHF
NA | TRBJ1-1 | TRBV7-8 | NA | TGTGCCAGCAGCTTGCACTTTTACGCTGAAGCTTTCTTT | CASSLHFYAEAFF
NA | TRBJ2-5 | TRBV5-1 | once | TGCGCCAGCAGTGGGGGGGCGACCGTGCTATACCAAGAGACCCAGTACTTC | CASSGGATVLYQETQYF
TRBD1 | TRBJ1-1 | TRBV6-2/TRBV6-3 | NA | TGTGCCAGCAGTTACTACCCCTTCGGGACAGGGGAGAAAACTGAAGCTTTCTTT | CASSYYPFGTGEKTEAFF
NA | TRBJ1-2 | TRBV5-3 | NA | TGTGCCAGAAGCTTGGGAGGGAGGAGTGGTAGCTACACCTTC | CARSLGGRSGSYTF
NA | TRBJ2-3 | TRBV9 | NA | TGTGCCAGCAGCCCGCCACGGGTACCGCCGGATACGCAGTATTTT | CASSPPRVPPDTQYF
NA | TRBJ2-2 | TRBV7-2 | NA | TGTGCCAGCAGACCCACAGGGACGAACACCGGGGAGCTGTTTTTT | CASRPTGTNTGELFF
TRBD1 | TRBJ1-3 | TRBV13 | NA | TGTGCCAGCAGCCCGGGACAGGGACGCTCTGGAAACACCATATATTTT | CASSPGQGRSGNTIYF
NA | TRBJ1-5 | TRBV4-2 | NA | TGTGCCAGCAGCCAAACTAGTCAGCCCCAGCATTTT | CASSQTSQPQHF
TRBD1 | TRBJ1-5 | TRBV5-1 | NA | TGCGCCAGCAGCTTGGGGCCAGGGGGAACGCCCCAGCATTTT | CASSLGPGGTPQHF
NA | TRBJ1-1 | TRBV12-3/TRBV12-4 | NA | TGTGCCAGCAGTTTGTTTAAGTATGAAGCTTTCTTT | CASSLFKYEAFF
NA | TRBJ2-5 | TRBV5-1 | NA | TGCGCCAGCAGTTCAGGGGGGATTAAAGAGACCCAGTACTTC | CASSSGGIKETQYF
NA | TRBJ1-1 | TRBV11-3 | once | TGTGCCAGCAGCTTAGCTGGGGGTACTGAAGCTTTCTTT | CASSLAGGTEAFF
NA | TRBJ1-5 | TRBV6-2/TRBV6-3 | NA | TGTGCCAGCAGTCGGGGAAGCAATCAGCCCCAGCATTTT | CASSRGSNQPQHF
TRBD1 | TRBJ2-1 | TRBV24-1 | NA | TGTGCCACCAGCGGCAAACAGGGGATCTCCTACAATGAGCAGTTCTTC | CATSGKQGISYNEQFF
NA | TRBJ1-5 | TRBV18 | NA | TGTGCCAGCTCACAACGGTTCTCGGGAAAACCCCTTAATCAGCCCCAGCATTTT | CASSQRFSGKPLNQPQHF
TRBD1 | TRBJ1-1 | TRBV4-1 | NA | TGCGCCAGCAGCCAAGGACAGGGGGCGAACACTGAAGCTTTCTTT | CASSQGQGANTEAFF